Sequencing of this T cell receptor beta chain was carried out in a study of blood T cell repertoires in COVID-19. Study-level background: Acute-phase and convalescent COVID-19 samples originated in the United States, Italy and Spain. From T cells, B-cell-depleted T cells, or PBMCs came the material, which was cDNA or gDNA.

This CDR3 is built from 15 residues. Germline V gives CDR1 SQVTM, CDR2 ANQGSEA. Trimming removed 5 bases from V and 1 base from J; junction bases left unmatched: 7. In the original workflow: The assay estimated nucleated cells by amplifying reference gene primers. Here immunoSEQ multiplex PCR was the method, and the copy in TCRdb shows in-frame clones only, minus some. V and J calls and clone size are copied from that table; D and trimming were computed from the DNA. This sample has fewer than 400,000 clones, with about 85% found just once. The V and J genes are TRBV29-1 and TRBJ2-7, with 11 bases lining up with TRBD2. Sequencing was performed on peripheral blood. This clonotype was obtained from a woman aged 18-29 years with acute or convalescent COVID-19. The CDR3 DNA reads TGCAGCGTTACCCTAACTAGCGGGGGTTCCTACGAGCAGTACTTC. It codes for CSVTLTSGGSYEQYF.